This T cell receptor (beta chain) is from a study of cytomegalovirus exposure and HLA in healthy donors. PCR amplification relied on 60 Vbeta primers (plus 13 Jbeta primers). Libraries were prepared by immunoSEQ multiplex PCR; TCRdb keeps only in-frame clonotypes and omits some of them. The table lists around 160,000 clones, 65% to 80% of them singletons. General study points: The productive fraction for most TCR beta V segments was about 87% or about 30% in an earlier analysis.

Concerning this clone: Its target is not known.

The trim removed 4 bases at V and 9 bases at J, leaving 5 bases unmatched. CDR1 and CDR2 from the germline V gene are SGHDN and FVKESK. The CDR3 covers 13 residues. The chain carries TRBV14 and TRBJ2-1; 8 bases agree with TRBD2. The receptor's source is a man aged 35 to 55 in good health and CMV-seropositive. Sequencing used PBMCs. The CDR3, as DNA: TGTGCCAGCAGCCCCGGGACTAGGGTTGAGCAGTTCTTC. Amino acid sequence: CASSPGTRVEQFF.